This TCR beta chain was captured by sequencing in a study of T cells in Graves' hyperthyroidism and ophthalmopathy. General study points: Blood also contained most expanded thyroid clonotypes above 0.001. Model output signaled ophthalmopathy a median approximately 6 months ahead of onset. The authors' 13 V-J model separated ophthalmopathy from stable hyperthyroidism.

This clonotype was observed many times. As yet, its antigen is unknown. Clinical symptoms, serum thyroxine and TRAb, thyroid ultrasound and orbital computed tomography together formed the diagnostic basis. V lost 1 base, J lost 3 bases, and 15 bases lay in between. Germline V gene sequence: CDR1 LGHNA, CDR2 YSLEER. The CDR3 extends over 16 amino acids. TCR beta CDR3 regions were amplified from RNA transcripts. An initial round of RT-PCR targeting the TCR CDR3 relied on the HTBI primer set. TCRdb passed the multiplex PCR reads through MiXCR, listing each CDR3 protein once. Seen here are fewer than 550,000 distinct CDR3 sequences, approximately 25% observed once, and the top ten hold about 11%.

Sequenced sample: blood. This sequence originates from a woman in her twenties or thirties with Graves' ophthalmopathy. This rearrangement joins TRBV4-3 to TRBJ1-2, with D tentatively TRBD1 (5 bases). CDR3 in DNA: TGCGCCAGCAGCCAAGGGTTGCGGGGCTTGGACTATGGCTACACCTTC. It translates to CASSQGLRGLDYGYTF.